The subject of this entry is one TCR beta chain. The antigen is not known. Trimming left V 5 bases short and J 5 bases short, with 17 bases between. This CDR3 region has 14 residues. CDR1 and CDR2 from the germline V gene are SQVTM and ANQGSEA. Each CDR3 protein gets one entry after TCRdb re-called the 5' RACE reads with MiXCR. The data show 250,000 or so distinct CDR3 sequences, 20% to 30% seen once. The data derive from a study of CD8 T cells in ankylosing spondylitis. Findings and caveats of the study: Ankylosing spondylitis blood appeared to be characterized by a TCR beta motif of roughly eight highly homologous variants.

Material: blood, either unsorted or a sorted T cell fraction (not recorded which). The receptor's source is a male donor with ankylosing spondylitis or in good health (not recorded which). V gene TRBV29-1 combines with J gene TRBJ2-3; D gene unclear. The CDR3 nucleotides are TGCAGCGTTTCCCATTCCGCTGTGGGAGATACGCAGTATTTT. It codes for CSVSHSAVGDTQYF.